The TCR beta chain described here comes from a study of blood T cell repertoires in COVID-19 (dated by TCRdb to about 2020). Broadly, across the study: Samples from collaborators originated in the United States, Italy and Spain and spanned both the acute and convalescent phases of COVID-19. Where available, HLA class I and class II types were obtained from metadata supplied by the sample provider rather than from assay-based typing. The samples were drawn from two sources: the first 160 participants of the ongoing ImmuneRACE study, and 1,200 or so subjects contributed by 6 global collaborators. Nearly every sample came with metadata listing a de-identified subject ID, COVID-19 status, age in years and sex. The repertoires were made available in a free public database intended to serve as a resource for research on the immune response to SARS-CoV-2. Subjects who had been exposed to COVID-19, were actively infected with it, or had recovered from it provided the deeply sampled blood TCRbeta repertoires that made up the dataset. The prospective study material was composed of cDNA or gDNA derived from T cells, B-cell-depleted T cells, or PBMCs.

Whole blood was collected in K2EDTA tubes by collaborating institutions according to the institutions' own protocols. For TCRbeta analysis, collaborators shipped samples as frozen whole blood, isolated PBMCs, or DNA extracted from either of those sample types. Compared with germline, V lacks 5 bases and J lacks 5 bases; bases without a gene match: 6. From cysteine to phenylalanine, the CDR3 is 14 amino acids long. Left in the record is the CDR3 DNA by itself, 42 bases read in frame from the first base. From a lookup of the germline V gene, CDR1 and CDR2 are SGHDT and YYEEEE. The paper's findings and limits, for the study overall: The quantity of clinical and demographic metadata differed by source and by participant and was supplied without curation.

TCRbeta CDR3 regions were amplified from genomic DNA by means of the immunoSEQ Assay, a bias-controlled multiplex PCR. The authors' pipeline ran thus. The number of nucleated cells in each sample was estimated by amplification of reference gene primers within the assay. To quantify the absolute abundance of each unique TCRbeta CDR3 rearrangement, sequence reads were collapsed and filtered. For each sample, productive Simpson clonality was calculated by taking the square root of Simpson's diversity index across productive rearrangements. What TCRdb holds here is the immuneACCESS table cut down to in-frame rearrangements. Part of the clones is not present; checked against another copy, under half of the missing clones reflect an unresolved V gene, and the others are unexplained. The D gene and trimming were derived from the DNA, and the V and J assignments and clone size from that table. The sample table shows a few hundred thousand clones, and roughly 80% are seen once. The ten largest clones capture about 7.4% of the sample.

Turning to this clone: The target of this receptor is not known. Base qualities are not at hand, and no much larger clone is one base apart.

The chain uses TRBV5-6 and TRBJ2-5; TRBD1 fits 10 bases in the junction. The TCR comes from a woman in her 50s with acute or convalescent COVID-19. Sequenced sample: peripheral blood. The sequenced DNA: TGTGCCAGCAGTTTTGACAGGGGGCAGGAGACCCAGTACTTC. Its product reads: CASSFDRGQETQYF.